The source of this T cell receptor beta chain is a study of cytomegalovirus exposure and HLA in healthy donors. This CDR3 comprises 12 residues. Trimming at V came to 6 bases and at J to 5 bases, leaving 4 bases not matched to a gene. The germline V gene has CDR1 MNHEY and CDR2 SMNVEV (reference sequence). Profiling relied on immunoSEQ multiplex PCR, and the TCRdb table lists in-frame clones only, not all of them. This sample has some 240,000 clones, with around 90% found just once. The sequence was collected from a woman aged 18-29 years in good health and CMV-seropositive. J is TRBJ2-7 and V is TRBV27; TRBD2 matches at 7 bases. Specimen: PBMCs. The DNA of the CDR3 is TGTGCCAGCAGCGAGGGAGGGCACGAGCAGTACTTC. This codes for CASSEGGHEQYF.